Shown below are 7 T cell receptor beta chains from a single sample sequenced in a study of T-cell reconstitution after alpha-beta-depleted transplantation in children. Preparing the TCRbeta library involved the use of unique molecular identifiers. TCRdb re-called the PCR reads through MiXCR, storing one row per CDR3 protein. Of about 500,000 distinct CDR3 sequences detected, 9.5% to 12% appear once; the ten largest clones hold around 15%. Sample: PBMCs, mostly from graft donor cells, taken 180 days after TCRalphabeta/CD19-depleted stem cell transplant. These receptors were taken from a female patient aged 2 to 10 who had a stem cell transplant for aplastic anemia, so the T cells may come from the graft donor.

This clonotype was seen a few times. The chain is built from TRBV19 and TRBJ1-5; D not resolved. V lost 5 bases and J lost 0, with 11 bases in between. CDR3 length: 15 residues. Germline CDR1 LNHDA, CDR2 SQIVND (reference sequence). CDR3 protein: CASSSSPNSNQPQHF. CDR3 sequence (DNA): TGTGCCAGTAGTTCCTCACCTAATAGCAATCAGCCCCAGCATTTT.

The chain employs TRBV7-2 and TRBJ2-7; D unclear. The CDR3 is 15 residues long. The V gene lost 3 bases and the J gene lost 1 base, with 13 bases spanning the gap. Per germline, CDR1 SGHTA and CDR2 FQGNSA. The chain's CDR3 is CASSLAAEISYEQYF. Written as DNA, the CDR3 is TGTGCCAGCAGCTTGGCGGCCGAAATTTCCTACGAGCAGTACTTC.

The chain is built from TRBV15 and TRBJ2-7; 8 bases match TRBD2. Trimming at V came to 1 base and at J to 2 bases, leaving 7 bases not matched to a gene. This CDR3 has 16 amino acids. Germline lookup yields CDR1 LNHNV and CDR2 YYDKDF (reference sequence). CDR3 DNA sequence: TGTGCCACCAGCAGAGTTCCAGCGGGAGTCCCCTACGAGCAGTACGTC. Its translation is CATSRVPAGVPYEQYV.

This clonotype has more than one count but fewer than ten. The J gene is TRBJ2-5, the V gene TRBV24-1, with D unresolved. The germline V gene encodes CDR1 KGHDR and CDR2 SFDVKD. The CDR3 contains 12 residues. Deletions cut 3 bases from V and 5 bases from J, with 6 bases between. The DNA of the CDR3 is TGTGCCACCAGTGATCGTCAGGAGACCCAGTACTTC. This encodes CATSDRQETQYF.

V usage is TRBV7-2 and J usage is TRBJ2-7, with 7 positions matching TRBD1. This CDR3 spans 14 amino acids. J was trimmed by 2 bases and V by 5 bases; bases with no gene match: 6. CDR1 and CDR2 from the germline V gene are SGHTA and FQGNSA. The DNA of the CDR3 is TGTGCCAGCAGCCCAAGGGGGCAGACCTACGAGCAGTACTTC. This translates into CASSPRGQTYEQYF.

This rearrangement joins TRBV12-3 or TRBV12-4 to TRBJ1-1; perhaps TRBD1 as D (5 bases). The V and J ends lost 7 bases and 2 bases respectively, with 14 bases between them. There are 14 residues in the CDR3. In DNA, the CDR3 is TGTGCCAGCACCCTTTCGACAGTTAACACTGAAGCTTTCTTT. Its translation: CASTLSTVNTEAFF.

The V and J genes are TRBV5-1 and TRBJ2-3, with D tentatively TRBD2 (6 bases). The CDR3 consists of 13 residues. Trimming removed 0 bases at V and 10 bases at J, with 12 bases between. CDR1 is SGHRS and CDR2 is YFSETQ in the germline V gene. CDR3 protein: CASSLAAGPAQYF. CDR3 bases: TGCGCCAGCAGCTTGGCAGCGGGCCCGGCGCAGTATTTT.